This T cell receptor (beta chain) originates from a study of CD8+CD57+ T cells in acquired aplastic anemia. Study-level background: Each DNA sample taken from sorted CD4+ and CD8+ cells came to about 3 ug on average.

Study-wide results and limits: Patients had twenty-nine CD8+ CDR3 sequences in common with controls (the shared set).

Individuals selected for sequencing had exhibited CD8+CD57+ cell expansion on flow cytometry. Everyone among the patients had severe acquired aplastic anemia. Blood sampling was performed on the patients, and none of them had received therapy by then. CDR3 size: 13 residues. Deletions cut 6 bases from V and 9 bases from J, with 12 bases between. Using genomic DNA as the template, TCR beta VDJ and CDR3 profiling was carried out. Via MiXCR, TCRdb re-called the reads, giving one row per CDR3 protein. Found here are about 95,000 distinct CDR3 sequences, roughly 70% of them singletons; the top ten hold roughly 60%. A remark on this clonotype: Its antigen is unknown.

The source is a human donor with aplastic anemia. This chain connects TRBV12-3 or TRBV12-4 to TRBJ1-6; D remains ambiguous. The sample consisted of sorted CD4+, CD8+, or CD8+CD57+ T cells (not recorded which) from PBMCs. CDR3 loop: CASRDGNPSPLHF. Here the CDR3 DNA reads TGTGCCAGCAGAGACGGAAACCCTTCACCCCTCCACTTT.